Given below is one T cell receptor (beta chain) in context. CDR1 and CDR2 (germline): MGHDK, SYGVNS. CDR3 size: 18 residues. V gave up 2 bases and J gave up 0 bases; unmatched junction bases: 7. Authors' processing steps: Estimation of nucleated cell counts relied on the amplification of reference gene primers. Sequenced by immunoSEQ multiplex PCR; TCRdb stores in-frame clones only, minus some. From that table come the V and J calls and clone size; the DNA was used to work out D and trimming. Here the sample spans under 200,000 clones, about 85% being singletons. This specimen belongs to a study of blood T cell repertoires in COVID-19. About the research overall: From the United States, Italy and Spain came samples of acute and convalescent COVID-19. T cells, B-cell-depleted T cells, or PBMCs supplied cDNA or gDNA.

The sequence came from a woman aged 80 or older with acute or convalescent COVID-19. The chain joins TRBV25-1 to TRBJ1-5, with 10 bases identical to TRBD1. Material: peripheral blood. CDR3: CASSEGGQGRVSNQPQHF. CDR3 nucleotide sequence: TGTGCCAGCAGTGAAGGGGGACAGGGGAGGGTTAGCAATCAGCCCCAGCATTTT.